The rows below give T cell receptor beta chains drawn from one sample of a study of blood T cell repertoires in COVID-19. Assay used: immunoSEQ multiplex PCR; TCRdb lists only in-frame clones, some missing. There are 400,000 to 500,000 clones in the sample; roughly 90% occur only once, and around 1.5% lies in the top ten. Sequencing input: PBMCs or T cells enriched from blood (not recorded which). These receptors all come from a woman aged 18-30 years who had been exposed to COVID-19. Each CDR3 is given with its conserved first and last residue. Fields, in order: J gene, clone size, V gene, D gene, CDR3 protein, CDR3 DNA. D genes are given only for firm matches. Rows give clone size only sometimes, using once, few, many, or a class for an expanded clone.

TRBJ2-7,NA,TRBV6-4,NA,CASSAQPTAFSYEQYF,TGTGCCAGCAGTGCCCAACCGACAGCGTTCTCCTACGAGCAGTACTTC
TRBJ1-6,NA,TRBV5-1,NA,CASSLVDSRNSPLHF,TGCGCCAGCAGCTTGGTAGACAGTAGGAATTCACCCCTCCACTTT
TRBJ1-1,NA,TRBV2,NA,CASSVNAGVGTEAFF,TGTGCCAGCAGCGTCAATGCGGGGGTAGGCACTGAAGCTTTCTTT
TRBJ2-7,NA,TRBV28,TRBD1,CASSSSGTGDHYEQYF,TGTGCCAGCAGTTCGTCCGGGACAGGTGACCACTACGAGCAGTACTTC
TRBJ2-3,NA,TRBV7-9,TRBD2,CASSLGGLAGTDTQYF,TGTGCCAGCAGCTTAGGGGGACTAGCGGGCACAGATACGCAGTATTTT
TRBJ2-1,NA,TRBV9,NA,CASSVLRSGSYNEQFF,TGTGCCAGCAGCGTACTCCGCTCGGGCTCCTACAATGAGCAGTTCTTC
TRBJ2-1,few,TRBV29-1,TRBD2,CSASSGTSPSSSYNEQFF,TGCAGCGCTTCGAGCGGGACTAGCCCGTCGAGCTCCTACAATGAGCAGTTCTTC
TRBJ2-3,NA,TRBV28,TRBD2,CASRPPAGGTDTQYF,TGTGCCAGCAGACCCCCTGCGGGGGGCACAGATACGCAGTATTTT
TRBJ1-3,NA,TRBV4-1,NA,CASSRTTGNTIYF,TGCGCCAGCAGCCGGACAACTGGAAACACCATATATTTT
TRBJ2-3,once,TRBV11-2,NA,CASSGTIHTDTQYF,TGTGCCAGCAGCGGGACAATACACACAGATACGCAGTATTTT
TRBJ2-2,NA,TRBV14,NA,CASSQVDTGELFF,TGTGCCAGCAGCCAAGTCGACACCGGGGAGCTGTTTTTT
TRBJ2-5,NA,TRBV28,TRBD2,CASTEPGLAAETQYF,TGTGCCAGCACTGAGCCGGGACTAGCGGCAGAGACCCAGTACTTC
TRBJ1-1,NA,TRBV28,NA,CASSLSGAPWNTEAFF,TGTGCCAGCAGCCTATCAGGTGCTCCCTGGAACACTGAAGCTTTCTTT
TRBJ1-6,NA,TRBV19,TRBD1,CASSSDRGNSPLHF,TGTGCCAGTAGTTCTGACAGGGGGAATTCACCCCTCCACTTT
TRBJ1-5,NA,TRBV6-1,NA,CASSESGGASQPQHF,TGTGCCAGCAGTGAATCGGGGGGGGCTAGTCAGCCCCAGCATTTT
TRBJ1-6,once,TRBV11-2,TRBD1,CASSFTGGGSPLHF,TGTGCCAGCAGCTTCACAGGGGGCGGCTCACCCCTCCACTTT
TRBJ1-6,NA,TRBV13,TRBD1,CASSRRDRQIGSPLHF,TGTGCCAGCAGCCGCCGGGACAGGCAGATAGGCTCACCCCTCCACTTT
TRBJ2-1,NA,TRBV15,TRBD2,CATSRDRTSGNPSYNEQFF,TGTGCCACCAGCAGAGATAGGACTAGCGGGAATCCTTCCTACAATGAGCAGTTCTTC
TRBJ1-1,NA,TRBV6-4,TRBD1,CASTSQGGVDTEAFF,TGTGCCAGCACCTCCCAGGGGGGAGTGGACACTGAAGCTTTCTTT
TRBJ1-6,NA,TRBV6-1,TRBD1,CASSEALTGSSYNSPLHF,TGTGCCAGCAGTGAAGCCCTGACAGGGAGCTCCTATAATTCACCCCTCCACTTT
TRBJ1-1,NA,TRBV21-1,NA,CASSKDEGGTEAFF,TGTGCCAGCAGCAAAGATGAGGGAGGTACTGAAGCTTTCTTT
TRBJ1-5,NA,TRBV28,NA,CAIQQGIQPQHF,TGTGCCATTCAACAGGGAATCCAGCCCCAGCATTTT
TRBJ1-4,NA,TRBV20-1,NA,CSAVSPGGVFF,TGCAGTGCTGTCTCGCCCGGAGGGGTGTTTTTT
TRBJ2-3,NA,TRBV4-2,TRBD2,CASSQAGGITDTQYF,TGTGCCAGCAGCCAAGCGGGGGGAATAACAGATACGCAGTATTTT
TRBJ1-3,NA,TRBV20-1,TRBD1,CSASEDRAIVGNTIYF,TGCAGTGCTAGTGAGGACAGGGCTATCGTTGGAAACACCATATATTTT
TRBJ1-6,NA,TRBV11-2,TRBD1,CASSRPGTGSDSPLHF,TGTGCCAGCAGCCGACCGGGGACAGGGTCGGACTCACCCCTCCACTTT
TRBJ2-5,NA,TRBV27,TRBD1,CASSLFGTGEETQYF,TGTGCCAGCAGTTTATTTGGGACAGGGGAGGAGACCCAGTACTTC
TRBJ1-3,NA,TRBV3-1/TRBV3-2,TRBD1,CASSRGQGAGNTIYF,TGTGCCAGCAGCCGCGGACAGGGTGCTGGAAACACCATATATTTT
TRBJ2-7,NA,TRBV11-2,NA,CASSFSREQYF,TGTGCCAGCAGCTTTTCGAGGGAGCAGTACTTC
TRBJ1-2,few,TRBV3-1/TRBV3-2,NA,CASSQDSRWGYTF,TGTGCCAGCAGCCAAGATTCCAGGTGGGGCTACACCTTC